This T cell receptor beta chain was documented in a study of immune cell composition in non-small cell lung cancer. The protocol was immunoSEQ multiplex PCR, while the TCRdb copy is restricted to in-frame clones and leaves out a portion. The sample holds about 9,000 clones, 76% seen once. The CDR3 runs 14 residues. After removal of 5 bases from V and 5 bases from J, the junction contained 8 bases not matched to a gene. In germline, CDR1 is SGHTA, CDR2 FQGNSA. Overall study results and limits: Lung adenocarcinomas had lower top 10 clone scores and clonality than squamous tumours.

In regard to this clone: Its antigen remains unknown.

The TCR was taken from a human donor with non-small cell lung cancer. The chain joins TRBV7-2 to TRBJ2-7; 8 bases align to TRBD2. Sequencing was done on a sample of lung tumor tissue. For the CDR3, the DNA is TGTGCCAGCAGCCCGGGGGGGAGGGGCAACGAGCAGTACTTC. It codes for CASSPGGRGNEQYF.